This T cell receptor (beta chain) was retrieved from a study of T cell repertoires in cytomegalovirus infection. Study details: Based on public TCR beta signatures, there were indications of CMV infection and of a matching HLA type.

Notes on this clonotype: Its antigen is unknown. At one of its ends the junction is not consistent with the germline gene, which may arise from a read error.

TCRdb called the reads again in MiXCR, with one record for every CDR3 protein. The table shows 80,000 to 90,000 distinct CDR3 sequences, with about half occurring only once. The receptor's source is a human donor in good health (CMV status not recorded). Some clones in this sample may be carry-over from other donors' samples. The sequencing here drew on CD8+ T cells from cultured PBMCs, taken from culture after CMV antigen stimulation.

For the CDR3, the DNA is TGTGCCAGCACCTTAAGCGGGGGTGTCCGGGTCTTC. Encoded protein: CASTLSGGVRVF. V usage is TRBV12-3 or TRBV12-4 and J usage is TRBJ2-7; TRBD2 aligns across 8 bases. The CDR3 is 12 amino acids.